Following are 31 T cell receptor beta chains from one sample sequenced in a study of blood T cell repertoires in COVID-19. The table came from immunoSEQ multiplex PCR; TCRdb's copy has only in-frame clones and leaves some out. The profile shows around 81,000 clones, roughly four fifths of them singletons. Sequenced material: peripheral blood. These receptors came from a human donor in a cohort sampled during active COVID-19.

The J gene is TRBJ1-3, the V gene TRBV10-3, with TRBD1 as a possible D gene (6 bases). Germline lookup yields CDR1 ENHRY and CDR2 SYGVKD. The CDR3 runs to 18 residues. V was pared by 3 bases and J by 0 bases, with 18 bases between. CDR3 DNA: TGTGCCATCAGTGAACCCGGAGGAACAGGGAGCTCTGGAAACACCATATATTTT. Its translation is CAISEPGGTGSSGNTIYF.

A few counts support this clone. V is TRBV7-8 and J is TRBJ2-1; 10 bases fit TRBD2. Germline loops: CDR1 SGHVS, CDR2 FQNEAQ. V was clipped by 2 bases and J by 1 base; unmatched bases: 8. The CDR3 covers 18 residues. CDR3: CASSLSSSGGASYNEQFF. DNA of the CDR3: TGTGCCAGCAGCTTATCGTCTAGCGGGGGAGCTTCCTACAATGAGCAGTTCTTC.

The chain couples TRBV7-9 to TRBJ1-4; no definite D call. The CDR3 covers 14 residues. From germline, CDR1 is SEHNR and CDR2 FQNEAQ (reference sequence). V lost 5 bases, J lost 0 bases, and 7 bases lay in between. CDR3 in amino acids: CASSRDATNEKLFF. The CDR3 region has the DNA TGTGCCAGCAGCCGAGATGCAACTAATGAAAAACTGTTTTTT.

This clone was observed once. J is TRBJ1-2 and V is TRBV4-1, with 8 bases aligning to TRBD1. Germline CDR1 MGHRA, CDR2 YSYEKL. Trimming at V came to 3 bases and at J to 4 bases, leaving 1 base not matched to a gene. The CDR3 runs to 13 residues. DNA for the CDR3: TGCGCCAGCAGCCAGACAGGGGCCTATGGCTACACCTTC. It translates to CASSQTGAYGYTF.

The chain combines TRBV7-9 with TRBJ2-7; TRBD1 aligns across 12 bases. Losses at the gene ends were 4 bases for V and 4 bases for J; bases not matched to a gene: 8. The CDR3 spans 16 residues. Germline V CDR1 and CDR2: SEHNR, FQNEAQ (reference sequence). CDR3 bases: TGTGCCAGCAGCTCCTTGGCGGGACAGGGGGCTTACGAGCAGTACTTC. Residues: CASSSLAGQGAYEQYF.

The chain combines TRBV18 with TRBJ1-4; D is uncertain. V lost 3 bases to trimming and J lost 3 bases, with 5 bases between them. The CDR3 spans 13 residues. The germline CDR1 and CDR2 sequences are KGHSH and LQKENI. The CDR3 DNA reads TGTGCCAGCTCACCCACGGCTAATGAAAAACTGTTTTTT. Translated: CASSPTANEKLFF.

The J gene is TRBJ1-2, the V gene TRBV6-6, with D uncertain. This CDR3 comprises 15 residues. Germline CDR1 reads MNHNY; CDR2 reads SVGAGI (reference sequence). Deletions cut 4 bases from V and 2 bases from J, with 14 bases between. The CDR3, as DNA: TGTGCCAGCAGTTTATTGGGAGAAGGAAACTATGGCTACACCTTC. It codes for CASSLLGEGNYGYTF.

The rearrangement links TRBV27 to TRBJ1-6, with 7 nucleotides matching TRBD1. Germline V lookup: CDR1 MNHEY, CDR2 SMNVEV (reference sequence). This CDR3 spans 14 amino acids. The junction had 7 bases not matched to a gene; V was cut back by 7 bases and J by 7 bases. CDR3 protein: CASTQGVGNSPLHF. CDR3 DNA sequence: TGTGCCAGCACCCAGGGGGTCGGAAATTCACCCCTCCACTTT.

V gene TRBV6-1 combines with J gene TRBJ2-7, with TRBD1 as a possible D gene (7 bases). Trimming removed 3 bases from V and 5 bases from J, with 17 bases in between. CDR1 is MNHNS and CDR2 is SASEGT in the germline V gene. The CDR3 spans 15 residues. The CDR3 DNA reads TGTGCCAGCAGTGATGCCGGCAGGGGGGCCCACGAGCAGTACTTC. It translates to CASSDAGRGAHEQYF.

The CDR3 DNA follows: TGTGCCAGCAGCGGACAGGTTCAAACCCTCCACTTT. Translating gives CASSGQVQTLHF. The J gene is TRBJ1-6, the V gene TRBV2; TRBD1 matches at 7 bases. CDR1 and CDR2 from the germline V gene are SNHLY and FYNNEI. V was pared by 6 bases and J by 14 bases, with 7 bases of the junction left unmatched. The CDR3 extends over 12 amino acids.

The chain carries TRBV19 and TRBJ1-5; D might be TRBD1 (6 bases). This CDR3 comprises 14 residues. Germline lookup yields CDR1 LNHDA and CDR2 SQIVND (reference sequence). V dropped 9 bases and J dropped 2 bases, with 14 bases sitting between them. CDR3 residues: CARPRGKGNQPQHF. The CDR3 coding sequence is TGTGCCAGGCCCAGGGGTAAAGGCAATCAGCCCCAGCATTTT. The full variable domain, rest sourced from reference TRBV19 and TRBJ1-5, is DGGITQSPKYLFRKEGQNVTLSCEQNLNHDAMYWYRQDPGQGLRLIYYSQIVNDFQKGDIAEGYSVSREKKESFPLTVTSAQKNPTAFYLCARPRGKGNQPQHFGDGTRLSIL.

This chain links TRBV3-1 (or the pseudogene TRBV3-2) with TRBJ1-2, with TRBD1 matching 7 bases. Germline V CDR1 and CDR2: LGHDT, YNNKEL (reference sequence). The CDR3 is made up of 16 amino acids. The V segment lost 3 bases and the J segment 8 bases; nucleotides outside the gene matches: 15. CDR3 loop: CASSHSQTGLFYGYTF. Here the CDR3 DNA reads TGTGCCAGCAGCCATTCTCAGACAGGGTTATTCTACGGCTACACCTTC.

This clone was counted between two and nine times. The rearrangement joins TRBV5-5 to TRBJ1-1, with unresolved D. V gave up 0 bases and J gave up 3 bases, with 12 bases separating them. This CDR3 is 15 amino acids long. CDR1 and CDR2 from the germline V gene are SGHKS and YYEKEE (reference sequence). This chain's CDR3 is CASSLARGRDTEAFF. Written as DNA, the CDR3 is TGTGCCAGCAGCTTGGCCCGGGGAAGGGACACTGAAGCTTTCTTT.

This chain connects TRBV2 to TRBJ2-7, with D maybe TRBD1 (6 bases). The germline V gene encodes CDR1 SNHLY and CDR2 FYNNEI. V was cut by 7 bases and J by 0 bases, with 10 bases left in between. This CDR3 is built from 13 residues. CDR3 DNA sequence: TGTGCCAGCAAAACAGGGAGCTCCTACGAGCAGTACTTC. This translates into CASKTGSSYEQYF.

This clone was counted a few times. The chain has TRBV6-5 and TRBJ2-7, with TRBD1 identical over 7 bases. In germline, CDR1 is MNHEY, CDR2 SVGAGI. The CDR3 consists of 14 residues. The J segment lost 4 bases and the V segment lost 8 bases, leaving 11 bases of the junction unmatched. CDR3 DNA sequence: TGTGCCAGCCGGATGGGACAGACCCTATACGAGCAGTACTTC. Protein sequence: CASRMGQTLYEQYF.

This chain joins TRBV7-9 and TRBJ1-4; D unresolved. The CDR3 is 14 amino acids. Deletions cut 5 bases from V and 5 bases from J, with 12 bases between. Germline V gene lookup returns CDR1 SEHNR and CDR2 FQNEAQ (reference sequence). Written as DNA, the CDR3 is TGTGCCAGCAGCCCTAGCGGGCCGAATGAAAAACTGTTTTTT. Its protein product is CASSPSGPNEKLFF.

In the case of this clone: A read error may produce the germline difference seen at one junction end. This chain joins TRBV7-8 and TRBJ2-1; 7 bases match TRBD2. Germline CDR1 reads SGHVS; CDR2 reads FQNEAQ. The CDR3 has 15 amino acids. CDR3 coding DNA: TGTGCCAGCAGCTCCGCGGGGGTCTCCCACAATGAGCAGTTCTTC. It specifies CASSSAGVSHNEQFF.

The V and J genes are TRBV6-5 and TRBJ1-4; D perhaps matches TRBD1 (6 bases). The germline gives CDR1 MNHEY, CDR2 SVGAGI. V was shortened by 6 bases and J by 14 bases, with 16 bases between the two germline ends. This CDR3 contains 12 residues. The CDR3 coding sequence is TGTGCCAGCAGCCAAAGGGGGGGAGGGCTGTTTTTT. This translates into CASSQRGGGLFF.

The V call is TRBV19, the J call TRBJ1-4; 7 nucleotides match TRBD1. Trimming removed 2 bases from V and 3 bases from J; junction bases left unmatched: 3. CDR3 length: 15 residues. Germline CDR1 reads LNHDA; CDR2 reads SQIVND (reference sequence). CDR3 region: CASSIKGASNEKLFF. Here the CDR3 DNA reads TGTGCCAGTAGTATAAAGGGGGCCTCTAATGAAAAACTGTTTTTT.

The chain uses TRBV4-3 and TRBJ1-1; D perhaps matches TRBD1 (6 bases). Germline CDR1 and CDR2: LGHNA and YSLEER. V was shortened by 0 bases and J by 4 bases, with 12 bases between the two germline ends. The CDR3 is 15 amino acids. CDR3 region: CASSQEVGAATEAFF. CDR3 sequence (DNA): TGCGCCAGCAGCCAAGAAGTGGGGGCTGCCACTGAAGCTTTCTTT.

The V call is TRBV29-1, the J call TRBJ2-1, with 11 bases lining up with TRBD2. The germline CDR1 and CDR2 sequences are SQVTM and ANQGSEA. J was trimmed by 2 bases and V by 2 bases; bases with no gene match: 5. The CDR3 is 16 amino acids. The CDR3: CSVETTSGVAYNEQFF. The CDR3 DNA sequence: TGCAGCGTTGAAACGACTAGCGGGGTCGCCTACAATGAGCAGTTCTTC.

The gene calls are TRBV6-6 and TRBJ2-7, with a tentative D call TRBD1 (5 bases). Deletions cut 1 base from V and 6 bases from J, with 10 bases between. The CDR3 consists of 13 residues. Germline V gene data show CDR1 as MNHNY and CDR2 as SVGAGI (reference sequence). The CDR3 is CASSYLGDSEQYF. The CDR3 nucleotides are TGTGCCAGCAGTTACTTAGGGGATTCCGAGCAGTACTTC.

The gene calls are TRBV18 and TRBJ1-2; D is unclear. Trimming removed 6 bases at V and 0 bases at J, with 14 bases between. The CDR3 runs 15 residues. The V gene's germline CDR1 is KGHSH and CDR2 LQKENI. This CDR3 is CASSPGSLTNYGYTF. The CDR3, as DNA: TGTGCCAGCTCCCCCGGGTCCCTAACTAACTATGGCTACACCTTC.

The rearrangement uses TRBV29-1 and TRBJ2-7; D is possibly TRBD2 (5 bases). The germline CDR1 and CDR2 sequences are SQVTM and ANQGSEA. Deletions cut 3 bases from V and 7 bases from J, with 16 bases between. This CDR3 spans 13 amino acids. CDR3 DNA: TGCAGCGTTGACCGCACATCTACGGGAGAGCAGTACTTC. Its protein product is CSVDRTSTGEQYF.

In this sample, this clone turned up once. Here the CDR3 reads CASSYRGTSGTDTQYF. The CDR3 bases are TGTGCCAGCAGCTACCGAGGGACTAGCGGCACAGATACGCAGTATTTT. The gene calls are TRBV5-6 and TRBJ2-3; 10 bases line up with TRBD2. The CDR3 is made up of 16 amino acids. V was pared by 3 bases and J by 1 base, with 5 bases of the junction left unmatched. From germline, CDR1 is SGHDT and CDR2 YYEEEE.

The rearrangement uses TRBV2 and TRBJ2-5; TRBD2 agrees at 13 bases. Unmatched junction bases numbered 1, after V lost 4 bases and J lost 2 bases. The CDR3 length is 15 residues. Germline loops: CDR1 SNHLY, CDR2 FYNNEI. CDR3 in amino acids: CASSAGLAGQETQYF. CDR3 coding DNA: TGTGCCAGCAGTGCGGGACTAGCGGGACAAGAGACCCAGTACTTC. Full variable domain (missing parts from reference TRBV2 and TRBJ2-5): EPEVTQTPSHQVTQMGQEVILRCVPISNHLYFYWYRQILGQKVEFLVSFYNNEISEKSEIFDDQFSVERPDGSNFTLKIRSTKLEDSAMYFCASSAGLAGQETQYFGPGTRLLVL.

The V gene is TRBV19, the J gene TRBJ2-2; D perhaps matches TRBD2 (5 bases). The CDR3 extends over 15 amino acids. Between the trimmed V and J ends, which lost 7 bases and 4 bases, there was a span of 16 bases. Germline V gene sequence: CDR1 LNHDA, CDR2 SQIVND (reference sequence). The CDR3 DNA sequence: TGTGCCAGTACGGAAGAGGGTTCGGGCACCGGGGAGCTGTTTTTT. It encodes CASTEEGSGTGELFF. Full variable domain (remainder filled in from reference TRBV19 and TRBJ2-2): DGGITQSPKYLFRKEGQNVTLSCEQNLNHDAMYWYRQDPGQGLRLIYYSQIVNDFQKGDIAEGYSVSREKKESFPLTVTSAQKNPTAFYLCASTEEGSGTGELFFGEGSRLTVL.

The gene calls are TRBV15 and TRBJ1-4, with D possibly TRBD1 on 6 matching bases. Trimming left V 8 bases short and J 8 bases short, with 18 bases between. The CDR3 has 14 residues. Germline CDR1 LNHNV, CDR2 YYDKDF (reference sequence). The DNA for the CDR3 is TGTGCCACCTCCGGGGGCGGGGGAGGAGAAAAACTGTTTTTT. Protein sequence: CATSGGGGGEKLFF.

The CDR3 nucleotides read TGTGCCAGCAGTCGACAGGAACTCTATGGCTACACCTTC. It yields the protein CASSRQELYGYTF. V usage is TRBV7-9 and J usage is TRBJ1-2, with a possible D match to TRBD1 (6 bases). The germline gives CDR1 SEHNR, CDR2 FQNEAQ (reference sequence). This CDR3 spans 13 amino acids. Trimming took off 6 bases at V and 4 bases at J, with 12 bases between the two ends.

This sequence joins TRBV7-2 and TRBJ1-1; D is unclear. The V gene's germline CDR1 is SGHTA and CDR2 FQGNSA. Trimming removed 3 bases at V and 3 bases at J, with 11 bases between. There are 14 residues in the CDR3. The CDR3 nucleotides read TGTGCCAGCAGCTTCCAGGTTGACCACACTGAAGCTTTCTTT. This sequence encodes CASSFQVDHTEAFF.

The chain joins TRBV18 to TRBJ2-7; 10 nucleotides line up with TRBD1. The CDR3 runs to 15 residues. Germline-derived CDR1 and CDR2 are KGHSH and LQKENI. V gave up 4 bases and J gave up 5 bases; unmatched junction bases: 8. The chain's CDR3 is CASSLSTGGPNEQYF. CDR3 coding DNA: TGTGCCAGCTCACTCTCGACAGGGGGCCCCAACGAGCAGTACTTC.